These 27 T cell receptor beta chains originate from one sample sequenced in a study of OX40 agonist ivuxolimab in advanced cancers. Method: immunoSEQ multiplex PCR; TCRdb's copy keeps in-frame clones and lacks some. The sample includes approximately 57,000 clones, about 87% of them seen just once. Sequenced here: CD4+ or CD8+ T cells sorted from blood, sampled in a trial of the OX40 agonist ivuxolimab. The receptors originated from an adult with an advanced solid tumor such as melanoma, head and neck, liver or kidney cancer.

The chain joins TRBV7-9 to TRBJ2-3; D remains unclear. V was pared by 6 bases and J by 2 bases, with 6 bases between. The CDR3 covers 12 residues. Germline V CDR1 and CDR2: SEHNR, FQNEAQ (reference sequence). The CDR3 DNA reads TGTGCCAGCAGACGCGACACAGATACGCAGTATTTT. Protein product: CASRRDTDTQYF.

This sequence joins TRBV6-4 and TRBJ2-5, with D possibly being TRBD1 (5 bases). The germline V gene encodes CDR1 MRHNA and CDR2 SNTAGT. The CDR3 loop spans 13 amino acids. Trimming took 2 bases from V and 6 from J, leaving 10 bases between them. In DNA form, the CDR3 reads TGTGCCAGCAGTGACGGGCAGGGAAAGACCCAGTACTTC. The encoded protein is CASSDGQGKTQYF.

This chain uses TRBV19 with TRBJ1-5; TRBD1 aligns across 7 bases. The J segment lost 9 bases and the V segment lost 7 bases, leaving 12 bases of the junction unmatched. This CDR3 is built from 14 residues. CDR1 and CDR2 (germline): LNHDA, SQIVND (reference sequence). The CDR3: CASTPGGEGLPQHF. CDR3 nucleotides: TGTGCCAGTACCCCAGGGGGTGAGGGGCTGCCCCAGCATTTT.

The rearrangement joins TRBV7-9 to TRBJ1-5; tentatively, D is TRBD1 (5 bases). Trimming cost V 5 bases and J 11 bases, with 19 bases left between them. The CDR3 has 14 residues. The germline V gene encodes CDR1 SEHNR and CDR2 FQNEAQ (reference sequence). The CDR3 reads CASSPTGTPEAQHF. CDR3 in DNA: TGTGCCAGCAGCCCCACCGGGACCCCGGAGGCCCAGCATTTT. The full variable domain, rest sourced from reference TRBV7-9 and TRBJ1-5, is DTGVSQNPRHKITKRGQNVTFRCDPISEHNRLYWYRQTLGQGPEFLTYFQNEAQLEKSRLLSDRFSAERPKGSFSTLEIQRTEQGDSAMYLCASSPTGTPEAQHFGDGTRLSIL.

This rearrangement joins TRBV18 to TRBJ2-7, with a weak D call TRBD2 (6 bases). V was trimmed by 5 bases and J by 6 bases, leaving 17 bases between them. The CDR3 runs to 14 residues. Germline CDR1 reads KGHSH; CDR2 reads LQKENI. The CDR3 nucleotides read TGTGCCAGCTCATCCCGCGGGGAGGCCGCCGAGCAGTACTTC. Translated, it gives CASSSRGEAAEQYF.

The V call is TRBV7-9, the J call TRBJ2-1; weak D call: TRBD2 (6 bases). V was clipped by 5 bases and J by 2 bases, with 13 bases between them. The CDR3 is made up of 15 amino acids. The V gene's germline CDR1 is SEHNR and CDR2 FQNEAQ (reference sequence). The CDR3 DNA reads TGTGCCAGCAGCCCCGGAGGGTTTCCCTACAATGAGCAGTTCTTC. This sequence encodes CASSPGGFPYNEQFF. The whole variable domain, remainder taken from reference TRBV7-9 and TRBJ2-1, is DTGVSQNPRHKITKRGQNVTFRCDPISEHNRLYWYRQTLGQGPEFLTYFQNEAQLEKSRLLSDRFSAERPKGSFSTLEIQRTEQGDSAMYLCASSPGGFPYNEQFFGPGTRLTVL.

The V gene is TRBV6-5, the J gene TRBJ1-1; D is undetermined. Looked up from germline, CDR1 is MNHEY and CDR2 is SVGAGI. The CDR3 is made up of 14 amino acids. Trimming left V 6 bases short and J 0 bases short, with 11 bases between. The CDR3 DNA sequence: TGTGCCAGCAGGGATTTGAGTGTGAACACTGAAGCTTTCTTT. As protein: CASRDLSVNTEAFF.

The chain uses TRBV27 and TRBJ2-1, with 14 positions matching TRBD2. The junction had 3 bases not matched to a gene; V was cut back by 4 bases and J by 7 bases. The CDR3 runs to 15 residues. Germline loops: CDR1 MNHEY, CDR2 SMNVEV (reference sequence). CDR3 sequence (DNA): TGTGCCAGCAGTTGGGGACTAGCGGGAGAAAATGAGCAGTTCTTC. It specifies CASSWGLAGENEQFF.

The J gene is TRBJ2-2, the V gene TRBV4-2; D possibly corresponds to TRBD2 (6 bases). The V end was cut by 5 bases, the J end by 4 bases, with 14 bases between. Germline V gives CDR1 LGHNA, CDR2 YNFKEQ. This CDR3 has 15 residues. This CDR3 is CASSGYSGTTGELFF. CDR3 DNA: TGTGCCAGCAGCGGCTATAGCGGAACCACCGGGGAGCTGTTTTTT.

The chain links TRBV9 to TRBJ2-5, with 13 bases fitting TRBD2. The CDR3 has 16 amino acids. From germline, CDR1 is SGDLS and CDR2 YYNGEE. The ends lost 4 bases at V and 2 bases at J; junction bases unmatched: 5. The DNA of the CDR3 is TGTGCCAGCAGCTTCTCGGGACTAGCGGGGCAAGAGACCCAGTACTTC. It translates to CASSFSGLAGQETQYF. Full variable domain (outside the CDR3, taken from reference TRBV9 and TRBJ2-5): DSGVTQTPKHLITATGQRVTLRCSPRSGDLSVYWYQQSLDQGLQFLIQYYNGEERAKGNILERFSAQQFPDLHSELNLSSLELGDSALYFCASSFSGLAGQETQYFGPGTRLLVL.

The gene calls are TRBV7-2 and TRBJ2-7, with D possibly being TRBD2 (5 bases). The CDR3 length is 12 residues. With 0 bases removed from V and 9 bases from J, the gap between germline ends came to 9 bases. The germline CDR1 and CDR2 sequences are SGHTA and FQGNSA. CDR3 bases: TGTGCCAGCAGCTTAGCGGGAGCCGGGCAGTACTTC. It yields the protein CASSLAGAGQYF.

CDR3 sequence: CASSSPGQGKNTEAFF. The CDR3 DNA follows: TGTGCCAGCAGCTCGCCGGGACAGGGGAAAAATACTGAAGCTTTCTTT. This chain links TRBV13 with TRBJ1-1; 10 bases line up with TRBD1. CDR1 and CDR2 (germline): PRHDT, FYEKMQ (reference sequence). Losses at the gene ends were 4 bases for V and 5 bases for J; bases not matched to a gene: 10. The CDR3 length is 16 residues.

J is TRBJ1-2 and V is TRBV2; D remains ambiguous. There are 13 residues in the CDR3. CDR1 is SNHLY and CDR2 is FYNNEI in the germline V gene. V gave up 7 bases and J gave up 5 bases, with 14 bases separating them. The CDR3 loop reads CASNNRVRYGYTF. The CDR3 DNA is TGTGCCAGCAATAACAGAGTCCGGTATGGCTACACCTTC.

This sequence joins TRBV13 and TRBJ1-2; 7 positions match TRBD1. Germline V gene lookup returns CDR1 PRHDT and CDR2 FYEKMQ (reference sequence). The CDR3 totals 17 residues. V dropped 1 base and J dropped 4; count of bases not matched to a gene: 12. CDR3 DNA: TGTGCCAGCAGCTTAGAGGGGGTACAGGGGAAGGGCTATGGCTACACCTTC. Protein product: CASSLEGVQGKGYGYTF.

J is TRBJ2-7 and V is TRBV28; TRBD1 matches 7 bases. The junction had 10 bases not matched to a gene; V was cut back by 6 bases and J by 5 bases. The CDR3 contains 14 residues. The germline V gene has CDR1 MDHEN and CDR2 SYDVKM. CDR3 in amino acids: CASRPPTGIHEQYF. The CDR3, as DNA: TGTGCCAGCAGACCACCGACAGGGATCCACGAGCAGTACTTC.

The V call is TRBV4-3, the J call TRBJ1-2, with no clear D. The ends were cut back, 1 base at V and 0 bases at J, with 9 bases in the middle. The CDR3 has 15 residues. Germline V lookup: CDR1 LGHNA, CDR2 YSLEER. This CDR3 is CASSQGLSSNYGYTF. The CDR3 region has the DNA TGCGCCAGCAGCCAAGGTCTATCGTCTAACTATGGCTACACCTTC.

This chain links TRBV18 with TRBJ1-1; D possibly corresponds to TRBD1 (5 bases). CDR1 KGHSH and CDR2 LQKENI come from the germline V gene. Trimming stripped 1 base from V and 0 bases from J, with 9 bases between. There are 15 residues in the CDR3. Here the CDR3 DNA reads TGTGCCAGCTCACCACTGAGGGGAATGAACACTGAAGCTTTCTTT. Translating it yields CASSPLRGMNTEAFF. The full variable domain, with the rest looked up from reference TRBV18 and TRBJ1-1, is NAGVMQNPRHLVRRRGQEARLRCSPMKGHSHVYWYRQLPEEGLKFMVYLQKENIIDESGMPKERFSAEFPKEGPSILRIQQVVRGDSAAYFCASSPLRGMNTEAFFGQGTRLTVV.

Comment on this clone: Within the sample, other DNA sequences also encode this same CDR3. V is TRBV7-3 and J is TRBJ2-5; D remains unclear. Germline values: CDR1 SGHTA, CDR2 FQGTGA. The CDR3 extends over 13 amino acids. V was shortened by 0 bases and J by 5 bases, with 7 bases between the two germline ends. As DNA, the CDR3 is TGTGCCAGCAGCTTAACGCGCGAGGAGACCCAGTACTTC. Translating it yields CASSLTREETQYF. Using reference TRBV7-3 and TRBJ2-5 for the parts outside the CDR3, the full variable domain is GAGVSQTPSNKVTEKGKYVELRCDPISGHTALYWYRQSLGQGPEFLIYFQGTGAADDSGLPNDRFFAVRPEGSVSTLKIQRTERGDSAVYLCASSLTREETQYFGPGTRLLVL.

The chain recombines TRBV21-1 with TRBJ1-2; TRBD1 is the table's D call, not checked against the DNA. TRBV21-1 is a pseudogene segment. This CDR3 spans 17 amino acids. This chain's CDR3 is CASSHPGQGLPKYGYTF. The DNA for the CDR3 is TGTGCCAGCAGCCATCCGGGACAGGGTCTCCCTAAATATGGCTACACCTTC.

The V and J genes are TRBV6-6 and TRBJ2-1, with D perhaps TRBD2 (6 bases). The CDR3 contains 13 residues. Germline-derived CDR1 and CDR2 are MNHNY and SVGAGI (reference sequence). V lost 10 bases, J lost 5 bases, and 15 bases lay in between. This CDR3 is CATRGGFDNEQFF. The CDR3 region has the DNA TGTGCCACCCGTGGGGGGTTCGACAATGAGCAGTTCTTC.

The rearrangement links TRBV5-1 to TRBJ1-2; 9 nucleotides agree with TRBD1. The CDR3 length is 14 residues. V lost 4 bases to trimming and J lost 3 bases; unmatched junction nucleotides: 4. Looked up from germline, CDR1 is SGHRS and CDR2 is YFSETQ. The CDR3 loop reads CASSTGQGDYGYTF. As DNA, the CDR3 is TGCGCCAGCAGCACGGGACAGGGAGACTATGGCTACACCTTC.

The table lists this clone with a count of one. The V call is TRBV18, the J call TRBJ2-4, with 7 nucleotides matching TRBD1. The CDR3 sequence is 13 residues long. J gave up 5 bases and V 6 bases, and 4 bases lay outside the gene matches. The germline gives CDR1 KGHSH, CDR2 LQKENI. CDR3 region: CASSSGTENIQYF. Here the CDR3 DNA reads TGTGCCAGCTCTTCCGGGACAGAAAACATTCAGTACTTC.

The chain joins TRBV7-2 to TRBJ2-7; TRBD2 aligns across 11 bases. Germline V gene data show CDR1 as SGHTA and CDR2 as FQGNSA. Trimming at V came to 5 bases and at J to 2 bases, leaving 5 bases not matched to a gene. The CDR3 consists of 15 residues. This CDR3 is CASSPRLAGPYEQYF. For the CDR3, the DNA is TGTGCCAGCAGCCCCCGACTAGCGGGACCCTACGAGCAGTACTTC.

This chain connects TRBV7-9 to TRBJ2-1, with D possibly TRBD1 on 5 matching bases. The CDR3 is 15 residues long. Germline V gives CDR1 SEHNR, CDR2 FQNEAQ (reference sequence). V lost 6 bases to trimming and J lost 0 bases, with 12 bases between them. CDR3 sequence: CASSLTGSSYNEQFF. As DNA, the CDR3 is TGTGCCAGCAGTCTTACAGGAAGCTCCTACAATGAGCAGTTCTTC.

V and J are TRBV10-1 and TRBJ2-3; perhaps D is TRBD1 or TRBD2 (5 bases each). Trimming took 0 bases from V and 4 from J, leaving 14 bases between them. This CDR3 has 16 amino acids. Germline V CDR1 and CDR2: WNHNN, SYGVQD (reference sequence). The CDR3 here is CASSESKGEAADTQYF. For the CDR3, the DNA is TGCGCCAGCAGTGAGTCGAAAGGGGAAGCGGCAGATACGCAGTATTTT.

The rearrangement joins TRBV27 to TRBJ1-5, with a weak D call TRBD1 (6 bases). The CDR3 contains 14 residues. CDR1 is MNHEY and CDR2 is SMNVEV in the germline V gene (reference sequence). The V and J ends lost 7 bases and 5 bases respectively, with 15 bases between them. The CDR3 here is CASIVDRMDQPQHF. The DNA for the CDR3 is TGTGCCAGCATTGTCGACAGGATGGATCAGCCCCAGCATTTT.

This chain joins TRBV7-3 and TRBJ2-1, with 9 positions matching TRBD2. CDR1 and CDR2 from the germline V gene are SGHTA and FQGTGA. J lost 7 bases, V lost 5 bases, and 12 bases had no gene match. The CDR3 covers 16 residues. The chain's CDR3 is CASSLVAGGHVNEQFF. CDR3 sequence (DNA): TGTGCCAGCAGCCTCGTGGCGGGAGGGCATGTAAATGAGCAGTTCTTC.